The 18 T cell receptor beta chains below come from one sample, sequenced in a study of T-cell memory formation after mild COVID-19. Via MiXCR, TCRdb re-called the 5' RACE reads, giving one row per CDR3 protein. The table includes fewer than 350,000 distinct CDR3 sequences, more than 15% detected once. The sample comprised PBMCs or a T cell subset sorted from them (not recorded which). The receptors shown here come from a man aged 18 to 29 who had mild COVID-19 (a few samples of this study predate the infection). Cell type and time point are not known.

This clonotype was detected a few times. The chain is built from TRBV28 and TRBJ2-1; the D is unclear. Germline V gene data show CDR1 as MDHEN and CDR2 as SYDVKM. Between the trimmed V and J ends, which lost 11 bases and 4 bases, there was a span of 9 bases. This CDR3 comprises 11 residues. The CDR3 protein is CAHSEYNEQFF. The CDR3 coding sequence is TGTGCCCACTCCGAGTACAATGAGCAGTTCTTC.

CDR3 region: CSVRKGSTNEKLFF. CDR3 DNA sequence: TGCAGTGTACGGAAGGGTTCGACTAATGAAAAACTGTTTTTT. V and J are TRBV20-1 and TRBJ1-4, with D uncertain. Trimming pared 7 bases from V and 2 bases from J, leaving 14 bases between. The CDR3 runs to 14 residues. Germline CDR1 and CDR2: DFQATT and SNEGSKA (reference sequence).

The V gene is TRBV6-2 or TRBV6-3, the J gene TRBJ2-1; possibly TRBD1 for D (6 bases). Germline loops: CDR1 MNHEY, CDR2 SVGEGT. V was pared by 2 bases and J by 10 bases, with 9 bases between. CDR3 length: 12 residues. For the CDR3, the DNA is TGTGCCAGCAGTTACGCCGGGACAGAGCAGTTCTTC. It translates to CASSYAGTEQFF.

V usage is TRBV10-2 and J usage is TRBJ1-2; D not certain. Germline CDR1 and CDR2: WSHSY and SAAADI. Trimming took 0 bases from V and 8 from J, leaving 13 bases between them. This CDR3 region has 14 residues. The chain's CDR3 is CASSESITAGGYTF. The DNA of the CDR3 is TGCGCCAGCAGTGAGTCGATTACGGCGGGGGGCTACACCTTC.

This clonotype was picked up a small number of times. The CDR3 reads CASTKGGRITEAFF. The CDR3 bases are TGTGCCAGCACCAAGGGGGGAAGGATCACTGAAGCTTTCTTT. The chain couples TRBV6-5 to TRBJ1-1; D perhaps matches TRBD1 (6 bases). Germline CDR1 and CDR2: MNHEY and SVGAGI. There are 14 residues in the CDR3. Trimming removed 7 bases at V and 4 bases at J, with 16 bases between.

In this sample, this clonotype turned up a few times. V is TRBV6-2 or TRBV6-3 and J is TRBJ1-2, with a tentative D call TRBD1 (6 bases). The germline gives CDR1 MNHEY, CDR2 SVGEGT. Trimming took off 8 bases at V and 0 bases at J, with 10 bases between the two ends. The CDR3 has 13 amino acids. CDR3 loop: CASLGTTNYGYTF. CDR3 nucleotide sequence: TGTGCCAGCCTCGGGACAACTAACTATGGCTACACCTTC.

Written as DNA, the CDR3 is TGTGCCAGCGGAGCTTCCTCCTACGAGCAGTACTTC. It codes for CASGASSYEQYF. The chain couples TRBV9 to TRBJ2-7; D uncertain. Germline CDR1 SGDLS, CDR2 YYNGEE. Trimming removed 7 bases from V and 0 bases from J, with 8 bases in between. This CDR3 has 12 amino acids.

The J gene is TRBJ1-5, the V gene TRBV12-3 or TRBV12-4; the D is unclear. This CDR3 is built from 14 residues. V was trimmed by 5 bases and J by 5 bases, leaving 13 bases between them. The CDR3 nucleotides are TGTGCCAGCAGTCACGGGCAGGCGTATCAGCCCCAGCATTTT. Translating gives CASSHGQAYQPQHF.

This clonotype was seen at least ten times. V is TRBV5-1 and J is TRBJ2-1; 7 nucleotides align to TRBD1. The germline gives CDR1 SGHRS, CDR2 YFSETQ. V shed 4 bases and J 8 bases; nucleotides not matched to a gene: 6. CDR3 length equals 13 residues. This CDR3 is CASSPDRVDEQFF. Here the CDR3 DNA reads TGCGCCAGCAGCCCTGACAGGGTCGATGAGCAGTTCTTC.

This clonotype was observed a handful of times. The gene calls are TRBV2 and TRBJ2-5; 7 bases fit TRBD1. CDR3 length equals 12 residues. V lost 4 bases to trimming and J lost 7 bases; unmatched junction nucleotides: 3. The germline V gene has CDR1 SNHLY and CDR2 FYNNEI. The CDR3 spells CASSGQGWTQYF. The CDR3 coding sequence is TGTGCCAGCAGTGGACAGGGATGGACCCAGTACTTC.

The chain has TRBV29-1 and TRBJ2-1, with TRBD2 as a possible D gene (6 bases). V lost 7 bases to trimming and J lost 0 bases, with 16 bases between them. Germline V gene data show CDR1 as SQVTM and CDR2 as ANQGSEA. The CDR3 sequence is 15 residues long. The DNA of the CDR3 is TGCAGCGCCGAAGGAGGGGCGCGCTCCTACAATGAGCAGTTCTTC. Residues: CSAEGGARSYNEQFF.

V and J are TRBV29-1 and TRBJ1-3; perhaps TRBD1 as D (6 bases). V lost 1 base to trimming and J lost 2 bases, with 12 bases between them. The CDR3 is made up of 15 amino acids. Per the germline V gene, CDR1 is SQVTM and CDR2 is ANQGSEA. The CDR3 here is CSVEGVPGAGNTIYF. The CDR3 DNA reads as TGCAGCGTTGAAGGGGTGCCAGGGGCTGGAAACACCATATATTTT.

V usage is TRBV13 and J usage is TRBJ2-7; D is perhaps TRBD1 or TRBD2 (5 bases each). V dropped 5 bases and J dropped 2 bases, with 13 bases sitting between them. The CDR3 sequence is 14 residues long. Germline V gives CDR1 PRHDT, CDR2 FYEKMQ (reference sequence). The CDR3 nucleotides are TGTGCCAGCAGCCGGGGACGGCCCGCCTACGAGCAGTACGTC. This gives the protein CASSRGRPAYEQYV.

A few counts support this clonotype. The chain couples TRBV4-3 to TRBJ1-2; D call uncertain. The CDR3 has 15 residues. CDR1 is LGHNA and CDR2 is YSLEER in the germline V gene. V lost 0 bases to trimming and J lost 4 bases, with 12 bases between them. The CDR3 nucleotides read TGCGCCAGCAGCCAAGATAATTCAGCCCTCTATGGCTACACCTTC. Protein sequence: CASSQDNSALYGYTF.

In its sample, this clonotype was seen a few times. The chain is built from TRBV20-1 and TRBJ2-7; TRBD1 is a possible D gene (6 bases). V was trimmed by 5 bases and J by 4 bases, leaving 21 bases between them. The CDR3 contains 15 residues. The germline CDR1 and CDR2 sequences are DFQATT and SNEGSKA (reference sequence). CDR3 nucleotides: TGCAGTGCTCCATCATTTAAACAGGGTAGATACGAGCAGTACTTC. The encoded protein is CSAPSFKQGRYEQYF.

This chain uses TRBV7-9 with TRBJ2-5, with D hard to call. CDR3 length equals 15 residues. Deletions cut 2 bases from V and 4 bases from J, with 14 bases between. Germline V gene lookup returns CDR1 SEHNR and CDR2 FQNEAQ (reference sequence). The chain's CDR3 is CASSLPRTASETQYF. CDR3 in DNA: TGTGCCAGCAGCTTACCGCGGACGGCTTCAGAGACCCAGTACTTC.

The chain couples TRBV3-1 to TRBJ2-1; D is unresolved. Looked up from germline, CDR1 is LGHDT and CDR2 is YNNKEL (reference sequence). The CDR3 totals 13 residues. V lost 0 bases and J 9 bases, leaving 9 bases between the germline ends. CDR3 residues: CASSQEYGSEQFF. In DNA, the CDR3 is TGTGCCAGCAGCCAAGAATACGGTTCTGAGCAGTTCTTC.

The chain is built from TRBV6-5 and TRBJ1-5, with 7 bases aligning to TRBD1. CDR3 length: 15 amino acids. Trimming cost V 6 bases and J 2 bases; bases outside gene matches: 7. From germline, CDR1 is MNHEY and CDR2 SVGAGI. The CDR3, as DNA: TGTGCCAGCAGCCCAAGGGGGCAAGGCAATCAGCCCCAGCATTTT. Protein: CASSPRGQGNQPQHF.